These T cell receptor beta chains were read from a single sample in a study of tumor-infiltrating lymphocytes in localized non-small cell lung cancer. This table comes from immunoSEQ multiplex PCR, and its TCRdb copy is limited to in-frame clones, with some not included. The repertoire holds 6,000 to 7,500 clones, with about 70% as singletons. The sequenced material came from uninvolved lung tissue not adjacent to the tumor. The receptors shown here come from a human donor with non-small cell lung cancer. Each CDR3 is given with its conserved first and last residue. D genes are given only for firm matches. Part of the rows lack a size; the others show once, few, many or a class for expanded clones.

CDR3 protein	CDR3 DNA	clone size	J gene	V gene	D gene
CASSLPGYEKLFF	TGTGCCAGCAGTTTACCAGGGTATGAAAAACTGTTTTTT	.	TRBJ1-4	TRBV28	.
CASRKGQPNSYEQYF	TGCGCCAGCAGAAAGGGACAGCCGAACTCCTACGAGCAGTACTTC	medium-sized	TRBJ2-7	TRBV5-1	TRBD1
CASSQDFASPLHF	TGTGCCAGCAGCCAAGATTTTGCTTCACCCCTCCACTTT	.	TRBJ1-6	TRBV14	.
CASSYLVGTDTQYF	TGTGCCAGCAGTTACTTAGTCGGCACAGATACGCAGTATTTT	.	TRBJ2-3	TRBV6-6	.
CASSQEGGTGGNQPQHF	TGTGCCAGCAGCCAAGAGGGGGGGACAGGGGGGAATCAGCCCCAGCATTTT	.	TRBJ1-5	TRBV4-2	TRBD1
CASSIDRGSYNEQFF	TGTGCCAGCAGCATAGACAGGGGTTCCTACAATGAGCAGTTCTTC	.	TRBJ2-1	TRBV5-4	TRBD1
CATRGGNYGYTF	TGTGCCACACGGGGGGGCAACTATGGCTACACCTTC	.	TRBJ1-2	TRBV6-6	.
CASSFGEGAVGYTF	TGTGCCAGCAGCTTCGGGGAGGGCGCGGTTGGCTACACCTTC	medium-sized	TRBJ1-2	TRBV11-1	.
CAISVTDGYTF	TGTGCCATCAGTGTTACAGATGGCTACACCTTC	once	TRBJ1-2	TRBV10-3	.
CATSPRQGDQETQYF	TGTGCCACCAGCCCTCGACAGGGAGACCAAGAGACCCAGTACTTC	once	TRBJ2-5	TRBV15	TRBD1
CASSTGQGAYGYTF	TGTGCCAGTAGTACGGGACAGGGGGCTTATGGCTACACCTTC	.	TRBJ1-2	TRBV19	TRBD1
CASSQDRGPYYGYTF	TGTGCCAGCAGCCAAGACAGGGGGCCCTACTATGGCTACACCTTC	.	TRBJ1-2	TRBV4-2	TRBD1
CASSQGMQRGPRSTDTQYF	TGCGCCAGCAGCCAAGGGATGCAGCGGGGGCCGAGGAGCACAGATACGCAGTATTTT	.	TRBJ2-3	TRBV4-3	TRBD2
CASSQIPVPGQGGSEQFF	TGTGCCAGCAGCCAAATTCCGGTTCCGGGACAGGGTGGAAGTGAGCAGTTCTTC	.	TRBJ2-1	TRBV9	TRBD1
CASSRTGELFF	TGTGCCAGCAGCCGAACCGGGGAGCTGTTTTTT	.	TRBJ2-2	TRBV6-5	.
CASSRDRSSYNEQFF	TGTGCCAGCTCACGGGACAGAAGCTCCTACAATGAGCAGTTCTTC	.	TRBJ2-1	TRBV18	TRBD1
CASSYRDFYGYTF	TGTGCCAGCAGCTACAGGGACTTCTATGGCTACACCTTC	once	TRBJ1-2	TRBV7-2	.
CASSFSGSFTDTQYF	TGTGCCAGCAGCTTTTCGGGGAGCTTCACAGATACGCAGTATTTT	.	TRBJ2-3	TRBV7-2	.
CASSLATGLSGNTIYF	TGTGCCAGCAGCTTAGCTACAGGACTCTCTGGAAACACCATATATTTT	once	TRBJ1-3	TRBV7-2	.
CASSPLSGANVLTF	TGTGCCAGCAGTCCGCTTTCTGGGGCCAACGTCCTGACTTTC	.	TRBJ2-6	TRBV27	.
CASSRTGDPGELFF	TGTGCCAGCAGCCGGACAGGGGACCCGGGGGAGCTGTTTTTT	.	TRBJ2-2	TRBV6-6	TRBD1
CASSSLIPEETQYF	TGTGCCAGCAGCTCCCTAATCCCCGAGGAGACCCAGTACTTC	few	TRBJ2-5	TRBV7-2	.
CASSQEGSGGRRGTQYF	TGCGCCAGCAGCCAAGAAGGTAGCGGGGGCCGCAGGGGTACGCAGTATTTT	.	TRBJ2-3	TRBV4-1	TRBD2
CASRSVEDYGYTF	TGTGCCAGCAGGTCGGTTGAGGACTATGGCTACACCTTC	.	TRBJ1-2	TRBV27	.
CASSHPRGMQETQYF	TGCGCCAGCAGCCACCCCCGGGGGATGCAAGAGACCCAGTACTTC	.	TRBJ2-5	TRBV4-1	.
CASSPAPQGARGQPQHF	TGCGCCAGCAGCCCAGCCCCACAGGGGGCGCGGGGTCAGCCCCAGCATTTT	.	TRBJ1-5	TRBV5-1	TRBD1
CSVAQGYEQYF	TGCAGCGTCGCTCAGGGGTACGAGCAGTACTTC	.	TRBJ2-7	TRBV29-1	.
CASSTTGLGNQPQHF	TGTGCCAGCAGTACGACAGGGTTGGGCAATCAGCCCCAGCATTTT	.	TRBJ1-5	TRBV6-5	TRBD1
CASSLVQGAAYEQYF	TGTGCCAGCAGCTTAGTACAGGGCGCCGCCTACGAGCAGTACTTC	.	TRBJ2-7	TRBV7-6	.
CASSYGGGGSSYEQYF	TGTGCCAGCAGTTACGGGGGGGGCGGTAGCTCCTACGAGCAGTACTTC	once	TRBJ2-7	TRBV6-5	.
CASSRDRGNYGYTF	TGTGCCAGCAGCCGCGACAGGGGGAACTATGGCTACACCTTC	.	TRBJ1-2	TRBV7-2	TRBD1
CASSDRANEQFF	TGTGCCAGCAGCGACAGGGCGAATGAGCAGTTCTTC	.	TRBJ2-1	TRBV7-8	TRBD1
CASSQDAGYTIYF	TGTGCCAGCAGCCAAGATGCCGGCTACACCATATATTTT	few	TRBJ1-3	TRBV4-2	.
CASTSAVGDQPQHF	TGTGCCAGCACTTCCGCGGTGGGGGATCAGCCCCAGCATTTT	.	TRBJ1-5	TRBV28	.
CAWSEGLQNTEAFF	TGTGCCTGGAGTGAGGGACTTCAGAACACTGAAGCTTTCTTT	.	TRBJ1-1	TRBV30	.
CAWSPGTTGELFF	TGTGCCTGGTCACCCGGGACAACCGGGGAGCTGTTTTTT	.	TRBJ2-2	TRBV30	.
CASKIEVTTGTEAFF	TGTGCCAGCAAAATCGAGGTGACAACCGGGACTGAAGCTTTCTTT	.	TRBJ1-1	TRBV6-6	.
CASSLGAGTPNQPQHF	TGTGCCAGCAGCCTCGGGGCAGGGACCCCAAATCAGCCCCAGCATTTT	.	TRBJ1-5	TRBV7-9	.
CASSLTSNTGELFF	TGTGCCAGCAGTCTTACTTCCAACACCGGGGAGCTGTTTTTT	.	TRBJ2-2	TRBV9	.
CASSSGTARGTEAFF	TGTGCCAGCAGCTCCGGGACAGCGAGAGGCACTGAAGCTTTCTTT	.	TRBJ1-1	TRBV7-2	TRBD1
CAGNSGRGPSPNSYEQYF	TGTGCCGGCAATTCGGGGAGGGGGCCCAGCCCGAATTCCTACGAGCAGTACTTC	.	TRBJ2-7	TRBV2	.
CASSLEGTGFYEQYF	TGTGCCAGCAGCTTAGAAGGTACAGGGTTCTACGAGCAGTACTTC	.	TRBJ2-7	TRBV7-9	.
CASSLAVSGNTIYF	TGTGCCAGCAGCTTAGCGGTGTCTGGAAACACCATATATTTT	.	TRBJ1-3	TRBV7-9	.
CASSPGVGANNSPLHF	TGTGCCAGCAGCCCAGGGGTGGGGGCTAATAATTCACCCCTCCACTTT	large	TRBJ1-6	TRBV5-4	.
CSGTGVMNTEAFF	TGCAGTGGGACAGGCGTTATGAACACTGAAGCTTTCTTT	.	TRBJ1-1	TRBV29-1	TRBD1
CASSGTSGGLEQFF	TGCGCCAGCAGCGGAACTAGCGGGGGGTTAGAGCAGTTCTTC	.	TRBJ2-1	TRBV5-1	TRBD2
CASSLIGGAVDTQYF	TGTGCCAGCAGCTTGATCGGGGGGGCCGTAGATACGCAGTATTTT	.	TRBJ2-3	TRBV5-6	TRBD2
CASSPGQGRNEQYF	TGTGCCAGCAGCCCTGGACAGGGGCGTAACGAGCAGTACTTC	.	TRBJ2-7	TRBV5-8	TRBD1
CASSPWTGGNEQFF	TGTGCCAGCAGCCCGTGGACAGGGGGAAATGAGCAGTTCTTC	few	TRBJ2-1	TRBV7-9	TRBD1
CASSLGGQYSTDTQYF	TGTGCCAGCAGCTTAGGGGGACAGTACTCCACAGATACGCAGTATTTT	.	TRBJ2-3	TRBV7-9	TRBD1
CASSLVGVGGNTIYF	TGTGCCAGCAGCTTAGTTGGGGTGGGAGGAAACACCATATATTTT	.	TRBJ1-3	TRBV7-2	.
CASTKDRVGEQYF	TGTGCCAGCACAAAAGACAGGGTGGGCGAGCAGTACTTC	.	TRBJ2-7	TRBV6-1	TRBD1
CASSLTGPSTGELFF	TGCGCCAGCAGCTTGACCGGACCTAGCACCGGGGAGCTGTTTTTT	few	TRBJ2-2	TRBV5-1	.
CASSFGGQGTGGNTIYF	TGTGCCAGCAGTTTTGGGGGACAGGGGACGGGGGGAAACACCATATATTTT	.	TRBJ1-3	TRBV28	TRBD1
CASSQDLGEKLFF	TGCGCCAGCAGCCAAGATCTCGGGGAAAAACTGTTTTTT	.	TRBJ1-4	TRBV4-3	.
CASRPQGGSNQPQHF	TGTGCCAGCAGACCACAGGGCGGAAGCAATCAGCCCCAGCATTTT	few	TRBJ1-5	TRBV6-5	.
CASSPGRNEQFF	TGTGCCAGCAGCCCAGGGAGGAATGAGCAGTTCTTC	.	TRBJ2-1	TRBV6-5	.
CASSPDTGNHEQYF	TGTGCCAGCAGCCCCGATACAGGGAACCACGAGCAGTACTTC	.	TRBJ2-7	TRBV4-2	.
CASSPGMSSYNEQFF	TGCGCCAGCAGCCCAGGGATGAGCTCCTACAATGAGCAGTTCTTC	.	TRBJ2-1	TRBV4-3	.
CASSPGAGTGHTGELFF	TGTGCCAGCTCACCCGGAGCCGGGACAGGACACACCGGGGAGCTGTTTTTT	.	TRBJ2-2	TRBV18	TRBD1